Described below is a single T cell receptor (beta chain) sequence and its context. No cognate antigen has been identified for it. No per-base quality is available; no much larger clone lies one base away. The data originate from a study of blood T cell repertoires in COVID-19 (TCRdb year 2020). Turning to the overall study: Samples from collaborators originated in the United States, Italy and Spain and spanned both the acute and convalescent phases of COVID-19. The dataset comprised deeply sampled blood TCRbeta repertoires from subjects exposed to, actively infected with, or recovered from COVID-19. Where HLA class I and class II types were available, the types were taken from metadata supplied by the sample provider, not from assay-based typing. The repertoires were released in a freely available public database intended as a resource for research on the immune response to SARS-CoV-2. The material from the prospective study consisted of cDNA or gDNA derived from T cells, B-cell-depleted T cells, or PBMCs. The sample metadata nearly always contained a de-identified subject ID, COVID-19 status, age in years and sex. The samples were drawn from the first 160 participants of the ongoing ImmuneRACE study and from some 1,300 subjects provided by 6 global collaborators.

The research as a whole found: The amount of clinical and demographic metadata varied by source and participant and was provided uncurated.

The CDR3 goes from the cysteine to the phenylalanine over 12 residues. Just CDR3 DNA is preserved here, 36 bases in frame from base 1. V drops 8 bases and J drops 7 bases, leaving 12 bases in between. The germline V gene encodes CDR1 SNHLY and CDR2 FYNNEI. The collaborating institutions used their own protocols to collect whole blood in K2EDTA tubes. For TCRbeta analysis, collaborators shipped samples in one of three forms: frozen whole blood, isolated PBMCs, or DNA extracted from either of those sample types. The immunoSEQ Assay, a bias-controlled multiplex PCR, was used to amplify TCRbeta CDR3 regions from genomic DNA. The original pipeline was this. The number of nucleated cells in each sample was estimated from the amplification of reference gene primers within the assay. To quantify the absolute abundance of each unique TCRbeta CDR3 rearrangement, sequence reads were collapsed and filtered. Productive Simpson clonality was computed per sample as the square root of Simpson's diversity index over productive rearrangements. What TCRdb holds here is the immuneACCESS table cut down to in-frame rearrangements. Part of the clones is not present; checked against another copy, under half of the missing clones reflect an unresolved V gene, and the others are unexplained. That table gives V, J and clone size, and the DNA gave D and trimming. The sample table holds some 190,000 clones, of which approximately 81% were seen once. The ten most abundant clones make up around 21% of the sample.

The sequencing input was peripheral blood. Recombination joined TRBV2 with TRBJ1-5, with the D gene call left open. This TCR came from a human donor in a cohort sampled during active COVID-19. This receptor carries the CDR3 CASLTLGQPQHF. The sequenced DNA: TGTGCCAGCTTGACCCTAGGACAGCCCCAGCATTTT.